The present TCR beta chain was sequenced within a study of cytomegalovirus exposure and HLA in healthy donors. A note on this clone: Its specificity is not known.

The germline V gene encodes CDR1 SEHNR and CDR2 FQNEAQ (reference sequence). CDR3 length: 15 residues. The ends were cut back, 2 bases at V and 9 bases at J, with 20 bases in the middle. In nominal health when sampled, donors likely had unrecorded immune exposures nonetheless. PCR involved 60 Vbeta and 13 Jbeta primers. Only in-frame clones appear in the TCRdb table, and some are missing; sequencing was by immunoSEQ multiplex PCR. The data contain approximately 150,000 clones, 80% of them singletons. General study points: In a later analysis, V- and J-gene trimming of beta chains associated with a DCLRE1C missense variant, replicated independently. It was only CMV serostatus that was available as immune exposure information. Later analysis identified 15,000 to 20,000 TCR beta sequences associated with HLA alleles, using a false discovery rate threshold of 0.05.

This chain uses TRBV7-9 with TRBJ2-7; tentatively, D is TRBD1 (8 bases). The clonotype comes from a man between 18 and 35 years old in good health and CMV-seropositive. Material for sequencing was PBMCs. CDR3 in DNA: TGTGCCAGCAGCTTAAGCGGGACAGGTGGTTTGGGGCAGTACTTC. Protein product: CASSLSGTGGLGQYF. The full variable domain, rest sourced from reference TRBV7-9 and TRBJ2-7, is DTGVSQNPRHKITKRGQNVTFRCDPISEHNRLYWYRQTLGQGPEFLTYFQNEAQLEKSRLLSDRFSAERPKGSFSTLEIQRTEQGDSAMYLCASSLSGTGGLGQYFGPGTRLTVT.